These 6 T cell receptor beta chains originate from one sample sequenced in a study of post-analysis software for immune sequencing data (dated by TCRdb to the mid-2010s). Receptor amplification or capture employed PCR. TCRdb records Illumina HiSeq 2500 as the sequencer. Unique molecular identifiers were incorporated into TCR beta cDNA libraries to reduce PCR and sequencing biases. The raw public data were reprocessed by TCRdb itself: fastp quality trimming at Q25, MiXCR clonotype calling, in-frame beta chains only. Merged by CDR3 protein, the rows form single entries marked with the most common genes and DNA. The sample table records roughly 670,000 distinct CDR3 sequences; approximately 59% of these occur just once. 11% of the sample is taken by the ten largest. Beyond this particular receptor, the publication reports: About 5 TRBV segments, including TRBV5-6, TRBV5-1 and TRBV20-1, were significantly more frequent in patients than controls.

For these receptors, no antigen is known. Sequencing was done on a sample of blood. These receptors were obtained from a girl aged 2-10 years with multiple sclerosis.

The V and J genes are TRBV7-2 and TRBJ1-1; weak D call: TRBD1 (6 bases). In germline, CDR1 is SGHTA, CDR2 FQGNSA. V dropped 1 base and J dropped 10 bases, with 10 bases sitting between them. The CDR3 is 12 residues long. The CDR3 region is CASSLDEGGAFF. As DNA, the CDR3 is TGTGCCAGCAGCTTAGATGAAGGGGGAGCTTTCTTT.

V usage is TRBV7-2 and J usage is TRBJ2-3; a possible D gene is TRBD2 (7 bases). This CDR3 is built from 14 residues. Germline CDR1 is SGHTA and CDR2 is FQGNSA. The V end lost 5 bases, the J end lost 4 bases, and 13 bases lay between the germline ends. The CDR3, as DNA: TGTGCCAGCAGCCTACAGGGAGGGGCAGATACGCAGTATTTT. It encodes CASSLQGGADTQYF.

The rearrangement links TRBV5-1 to TRBJ2-1, with TRBD2 identical over 7 bases. Looked up from germline, CDR1 is SGHRS and CDR2 is YFSETQ. The CDR3 is 14 amino acids. V lost 4 bases, J lost 5 bases, and 6 bases stayed unmatched. The CDR3 region is CASSPWGGDNEQFF. The CDR3, as DNA: TGCGCCAGCAGCCCCTGGGGGGGGGACAATGAGCAGTTCTTC.

This chain connects TRBV25-1 to TRBJ2-1; D gene ambiguous. Trimming left V 4 bases short and J 4 bases short, with 11 bases between. The CDR3 spans 14 residues. Looked up from germline, CDR1 is MGHDK and CDR2 is SYGVNS. The CDR3 coding sequence is TGTGCCAGCAGTGGACACGGCCTTTACAATGAGCAGTTCTTC. It encodes CASSGHGLYNEQFF.

There are many counts of this clonotype. The DNA for the CDR3 is TGTGCCACCAGCAGAGCAGGCCTAGCGGGAGAGGGTGAGCAGTTCTTC. Protein product: CATSRAGLAGEGEQFF. The rearrangement uses TRBV15 and TRBJ2-1; 10 nucleotides align to TRBD2. This CDR3 region has 16 residues. V lost 1 base, J lost 9 bases, and 9 bases stayed unmatched. Germline CDR1 reads LNHNV; CDR2 reads YYDKDF (reference sequence).

V and J are TRBV7-3 and TRBJ2-5; the D gene is possibly TRBD2 (6 bases). The length of the CDR3 is 15 residues. The germline V and J ends were trimmed by 2 bases and 3 bases, with 13 bases remaining between them. The V gene's germline CDR1 is SGHTA and CDR2 FQGTGA. The CDR3 DNA reads as TGTGCCAGCAGCTTACTCGGGAGACGGGAAGAGACCCAGTACTTC. Encoded protein: CASSLLGRREETQYF. The whole variable domain, remainder taken from reference TRBV7-3 and TRBJ2-5, is GAGVSQTPSNKVTEKGKYVELRCDPISGHTALYWYRQSLGQGPEFLIYFQGTGAADDSGLPNDRFFAVRPEGSVSTLKIQRTERGDSAVYLCASSLLGRREETQYFGPGTRLLVL.